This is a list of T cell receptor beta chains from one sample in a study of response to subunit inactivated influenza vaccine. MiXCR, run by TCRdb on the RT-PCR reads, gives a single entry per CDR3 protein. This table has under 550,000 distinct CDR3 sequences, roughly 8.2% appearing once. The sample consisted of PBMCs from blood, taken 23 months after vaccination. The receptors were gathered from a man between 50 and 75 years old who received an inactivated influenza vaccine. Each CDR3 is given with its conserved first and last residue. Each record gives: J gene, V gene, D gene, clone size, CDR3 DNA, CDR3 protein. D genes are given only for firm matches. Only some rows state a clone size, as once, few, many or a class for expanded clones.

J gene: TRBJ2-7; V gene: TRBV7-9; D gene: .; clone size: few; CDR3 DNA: TGTGCCAGCAGCTTATTCGACTCCGAGGGATCCTACGAGCAGTACTTC; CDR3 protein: CASSLFDSEGSYEQYF
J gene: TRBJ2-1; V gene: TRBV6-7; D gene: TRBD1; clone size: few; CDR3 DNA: TGTGCCAGCAGTGAGGGTGGGGACAGGGCGGCCTACAATGAGCAGTTCTTC; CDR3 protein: CASSEGGDRAAYNEQFF
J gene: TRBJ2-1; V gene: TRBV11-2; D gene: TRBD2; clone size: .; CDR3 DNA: TGTGCCAGCAGCTTAGGTGGTCTTCTAGCGGGAGACTACAATGAGCAGTTCTTC; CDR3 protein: CASSLGGLLAGDYNEQFF
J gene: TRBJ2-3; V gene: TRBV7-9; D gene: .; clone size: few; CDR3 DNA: TGTGCCAGCAGCTGGGGTATCGGCACAGATACGCAGTATTTT; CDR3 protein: CASSWGIGTDTQYF
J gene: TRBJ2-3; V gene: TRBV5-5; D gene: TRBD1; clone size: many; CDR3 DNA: TGTGCCAGCAAGACAGGGGGCGCAGATACGCAGTATTTT; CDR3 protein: CASKTGGADTQYF
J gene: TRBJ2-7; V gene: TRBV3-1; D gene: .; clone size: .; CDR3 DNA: TGTGCCTGCAGCCAAGGCGTGGGTGGCGGATTTGGTTACGAGCAGTACTTC; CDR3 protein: CACSQGVGGGFGYEQYF
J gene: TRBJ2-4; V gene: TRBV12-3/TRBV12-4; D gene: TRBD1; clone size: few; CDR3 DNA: TGTGCCAGCAGGGATGACAGGGGTCAGGACATTCAGTACTTC; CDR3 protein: CASRDDRGQDIQYF
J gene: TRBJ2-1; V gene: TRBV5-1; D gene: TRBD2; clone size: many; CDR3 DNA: TGCGCCAGCAGCCAGGCTGGGACTAGCGGGTTCTCCTACAATGAGCAGTTCTTC; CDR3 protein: CASSQAGTSGFSYNEQFF
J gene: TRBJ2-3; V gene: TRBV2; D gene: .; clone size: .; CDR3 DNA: TGTGCCAGCAAGGTACAGGGTATCACAGATACGCAGTATTTT; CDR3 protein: CASKVQGITDTQYF
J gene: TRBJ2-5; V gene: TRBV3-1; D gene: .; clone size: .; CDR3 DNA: TGTGCCAGCAGCCAAAATCACCGCGGGGAGGAGACCCAGTACTTC; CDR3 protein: CASSQNHRGEETQYF
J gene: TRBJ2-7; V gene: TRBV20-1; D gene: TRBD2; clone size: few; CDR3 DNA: TGCAGTGCCGGTAGGCGGGGGTCAACCTACGAGCAGTACTTC; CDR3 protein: CSAGRRGSTYEQYF
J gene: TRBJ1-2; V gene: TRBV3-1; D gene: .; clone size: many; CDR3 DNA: TGTGCCAGCAGTTTCGGGACAAACTATGGCTACACCTTC; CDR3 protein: CASSFGTNYGYTF
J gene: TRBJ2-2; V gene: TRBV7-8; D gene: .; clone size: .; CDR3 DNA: TGTGCCAGCAGCTTTATCATAAGCGCGAACACCGGGGAGCTGTTTTTT; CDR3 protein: CASSFIISANTGELFF
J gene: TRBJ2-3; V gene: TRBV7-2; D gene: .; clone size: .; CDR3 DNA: TGTGCCAGCAGCTTAGGGAACAGGTTTACAGATACGCAGTATTTT; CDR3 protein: CASSLGNRFTDTQYF
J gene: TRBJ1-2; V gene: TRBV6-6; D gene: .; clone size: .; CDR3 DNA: TGTGCCAGCAGTTACGTAGCTAACTATGGCTACACCTTC; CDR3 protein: CASSYVANYGYTF
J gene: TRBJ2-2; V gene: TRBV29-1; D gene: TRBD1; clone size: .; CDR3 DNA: TGCAGCGTTGTAAGGGACAGGGGGACCGGGGAGCTGTTTTTT; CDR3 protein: CSVVRDRGTGELFF
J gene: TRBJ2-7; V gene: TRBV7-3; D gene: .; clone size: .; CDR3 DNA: TGTGCCAGCAGCTTAACGGGGCGAGGAGAGCAGTACTTC; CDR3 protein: CASSLTGRGEQYF
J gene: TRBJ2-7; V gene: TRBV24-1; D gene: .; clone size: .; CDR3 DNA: TGTGCCACCAGTGAGACCTCGGGAGACGAGCAGTACTTC; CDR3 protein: CATSETSGDEQYF
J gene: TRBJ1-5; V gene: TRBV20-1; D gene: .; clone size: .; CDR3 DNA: TGCAGTGCTAGGAGTACGACGGCTTCGGGTGAGCCCCAGCATTTT; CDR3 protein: CSARSTTASGEPQHF
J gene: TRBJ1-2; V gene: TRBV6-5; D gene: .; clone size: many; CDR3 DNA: TGTGCCAGCAGTTCTTCCGGCCAACGCTATGGCTACACCTTC; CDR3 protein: CASSSSGQRYGYTF
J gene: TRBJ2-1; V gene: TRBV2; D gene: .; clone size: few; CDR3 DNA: TGTGCCAGCAGTGAATTTGGGGGGACATCCTCCTACAATGAGCAGTTCTTC; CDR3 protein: CASSEFGGTSSYNEQFF
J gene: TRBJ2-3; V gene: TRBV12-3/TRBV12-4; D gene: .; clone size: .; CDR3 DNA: TGTGCCAGCAGTCGCTCGATTTACTCCCTTGGCACAGATACGCAGTATTTT; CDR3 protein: CASSRSIYSLGTDTQYF
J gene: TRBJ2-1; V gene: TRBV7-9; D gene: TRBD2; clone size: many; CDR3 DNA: TGTGCCAGCAGCCCTCGCGGGAGCTCCTACAATGAGCAGTTCTTC; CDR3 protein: CASSPRGSSYNEQFF
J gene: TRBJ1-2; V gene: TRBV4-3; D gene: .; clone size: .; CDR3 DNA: TGCGCCAGCAGCCCTACGGACAGCTGGGGCTATGGCTACACCTTC; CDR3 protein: CASSPTDSWGYGYTF
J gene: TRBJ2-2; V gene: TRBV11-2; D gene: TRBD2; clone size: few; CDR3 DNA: TGTGCCAGCAGCTTACGGACTAGTGCGAACACCGGGGAGCTGTTTTTT; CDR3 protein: CASSLRTSANTGELFF
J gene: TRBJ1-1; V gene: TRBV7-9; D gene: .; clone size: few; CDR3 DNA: TGTGCCAGCAGCGGGGGGAACACTGAAGCTTTCTTT; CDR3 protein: CASSGGNTEAFF
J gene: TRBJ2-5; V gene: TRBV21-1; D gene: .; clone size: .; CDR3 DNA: TGTGCCAGCAGGGCTCGGACTAGCGGACACCAAGAGACCCAGTACTTC; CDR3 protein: CASRARTSGHQETQYF
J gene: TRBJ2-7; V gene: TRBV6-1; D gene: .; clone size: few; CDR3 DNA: TGTGCCAGCAGTGAAGACGGGGGGCTCTCCTACGAGCAGTACTTC; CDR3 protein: CASSEDGGLSYEQYF
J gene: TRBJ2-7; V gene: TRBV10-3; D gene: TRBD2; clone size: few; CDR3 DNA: TGTGCCATCAGTGAGTCGGATAGCGGGGGCCCAGAGCAGTACTTC; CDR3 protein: CAISESDSGGPEQYF
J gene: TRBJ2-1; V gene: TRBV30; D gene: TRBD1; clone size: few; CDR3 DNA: TGTGCCTGGAGTGTACAGGGGGCCGGTGAGCAGTTCTTC; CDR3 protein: CAWSVQGAGEQFF
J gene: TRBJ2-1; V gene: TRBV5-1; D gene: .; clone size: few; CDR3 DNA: TGCGCCAGCAGCCCGGGACTTACGACAGGTTACAATGAGCAGTTCTTC; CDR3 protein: CASSPGLTTGYNEQFF
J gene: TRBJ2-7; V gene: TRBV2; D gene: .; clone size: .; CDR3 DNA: TGTGCCAGCAGAACAGGGATCGGCTACGAGCAGTACTTC; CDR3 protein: CASRTGIGYEQYF
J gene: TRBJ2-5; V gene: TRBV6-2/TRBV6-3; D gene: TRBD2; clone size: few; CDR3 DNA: TGTGCCAGCAGTTACCTTAGCGGGGCCTCCCAAGAGACCCAGTACTTC; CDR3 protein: CASSYLSGASQETQYF
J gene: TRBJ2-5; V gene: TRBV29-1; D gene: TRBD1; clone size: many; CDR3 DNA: TGCAGCGTTGACCTCGGACAGGGGACAGAGACCCAGTACTTC; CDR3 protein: CSVDLGQGTETQYF
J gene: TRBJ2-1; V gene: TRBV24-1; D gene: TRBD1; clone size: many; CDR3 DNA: TGTGCCACCAGTGACCCCTATACAGGGGCGGACGGCAATGAGCAGTTCTTC; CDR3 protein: CATSDPYTGADGNEQFF
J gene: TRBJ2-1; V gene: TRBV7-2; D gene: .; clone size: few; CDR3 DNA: TGTGCCAGCAGCATGGGCTCCTACAATGAGCAGTTCTTC; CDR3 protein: CASSMGSYNEQFF
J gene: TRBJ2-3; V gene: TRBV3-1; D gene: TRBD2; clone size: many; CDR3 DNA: TGTGCCAGCAGCCTAAGGATGATAATAGCGGGGGTTGCCGATACGCAGTATTTT; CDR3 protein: CASSLRMIIAGVADTQYF
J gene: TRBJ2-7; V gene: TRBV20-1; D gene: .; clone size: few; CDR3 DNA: TGCAGTGCCAGGTCCGGGGAGTACGAGCAGTACTTC; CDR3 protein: CSARSGEYEQYF
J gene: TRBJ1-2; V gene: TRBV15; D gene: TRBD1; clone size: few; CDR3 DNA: TGTGCCACCAGCAGAGATTTGGGGACAGCTCGGTATGGCTACACCTTC; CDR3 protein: CATSRDLGTARYGYTF
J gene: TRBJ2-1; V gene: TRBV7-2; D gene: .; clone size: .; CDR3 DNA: TGTGCCAGCAGCTTACAGTACCGAACTAGTGAGCAGTTCTTC; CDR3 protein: CASSLQYRTSEQFF
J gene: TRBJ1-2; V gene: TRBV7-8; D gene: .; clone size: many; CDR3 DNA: TGTGCCAGCAGTAACCCGGAGAGAGGTGTCTATGGCTACACCTTC; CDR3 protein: CASSNPERGVYGYTF
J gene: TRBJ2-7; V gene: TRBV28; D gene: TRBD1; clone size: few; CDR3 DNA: TGTGCCAGCGGTAGGGGACAGGGGGTCTACGAGCAGTACTTC; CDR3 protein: CASGRGQGVYEQYF